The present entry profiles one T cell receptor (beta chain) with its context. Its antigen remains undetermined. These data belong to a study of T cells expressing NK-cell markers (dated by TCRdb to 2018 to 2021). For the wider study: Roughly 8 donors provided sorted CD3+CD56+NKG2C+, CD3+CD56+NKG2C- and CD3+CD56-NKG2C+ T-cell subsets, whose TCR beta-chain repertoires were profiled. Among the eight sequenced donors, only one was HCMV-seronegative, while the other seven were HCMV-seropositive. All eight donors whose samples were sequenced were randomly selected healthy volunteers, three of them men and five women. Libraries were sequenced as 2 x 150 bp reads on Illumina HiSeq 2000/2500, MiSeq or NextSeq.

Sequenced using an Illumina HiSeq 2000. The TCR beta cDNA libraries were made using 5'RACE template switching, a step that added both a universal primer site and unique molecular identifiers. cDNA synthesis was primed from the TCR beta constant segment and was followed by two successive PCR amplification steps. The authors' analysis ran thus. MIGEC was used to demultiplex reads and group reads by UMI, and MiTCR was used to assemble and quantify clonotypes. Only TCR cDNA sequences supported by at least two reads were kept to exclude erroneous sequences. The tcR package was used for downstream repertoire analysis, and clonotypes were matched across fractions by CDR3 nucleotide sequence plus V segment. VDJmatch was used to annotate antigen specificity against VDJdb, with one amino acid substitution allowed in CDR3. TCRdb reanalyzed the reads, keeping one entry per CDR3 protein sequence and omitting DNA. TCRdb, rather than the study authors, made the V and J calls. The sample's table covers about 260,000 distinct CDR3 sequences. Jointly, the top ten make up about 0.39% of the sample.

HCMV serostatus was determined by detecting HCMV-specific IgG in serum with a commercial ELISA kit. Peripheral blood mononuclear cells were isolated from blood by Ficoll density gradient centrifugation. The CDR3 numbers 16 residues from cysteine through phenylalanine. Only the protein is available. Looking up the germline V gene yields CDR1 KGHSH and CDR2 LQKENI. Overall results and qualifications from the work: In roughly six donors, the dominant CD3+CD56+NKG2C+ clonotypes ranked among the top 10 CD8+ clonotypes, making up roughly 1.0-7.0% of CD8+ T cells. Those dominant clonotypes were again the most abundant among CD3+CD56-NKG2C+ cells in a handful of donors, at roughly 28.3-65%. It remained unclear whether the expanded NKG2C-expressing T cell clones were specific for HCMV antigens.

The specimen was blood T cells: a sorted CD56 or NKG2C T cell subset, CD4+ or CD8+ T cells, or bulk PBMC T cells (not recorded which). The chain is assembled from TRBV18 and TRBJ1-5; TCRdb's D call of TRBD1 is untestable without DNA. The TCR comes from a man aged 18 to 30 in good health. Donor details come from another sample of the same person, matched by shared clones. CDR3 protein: CASSPIGTGSNQPQHF.